These 21 T cell receptor beta chains were all obtained from the same sample, sequenced in a study of T-cell reconstitution after alpha-beta-depleted transplantation in children. The authors prepared the TCRbeta library with unique molecular identifiers. MiXCR, run by TCRdb on the PCR reads, gives a single entry per CDR3 protein. This table has fewer than 550,000 distinct CDR3 sequences, approximately 10% appearing once. The sequencing here drew on PBMCs, taken before TCRalphabeta/CD19-depleted stem cell transplant. All receptors come from a child aged 2 to 15 with inherited bone marrow failure, due to receive a stem cell transplant.

There are many counts of this clonotype. This sequence joins TRBV27 and TRBJ1-5; unclear D gene. The CDR3 length is 15 residues. V was cut by 2 bases and J by 0 bases, with 8 bases left in between. CDR1 MNHEY and CDR2 SMNVEV come from the germline V gene (reference sequence). As DNA, the CDR3 is TGTGCCAGCAGTTTAATCTGGGGTAGCAATCAGCCCCAGCATTTT. It translates to CASSLIWGSNQPQHF.

With respect to this clonotype: This may stem from a read error, because a much larger clone lies one nucleotide away. The chain employs TRBV12-3 or TRBV12-4 and TRBJ2-1; possibly TRBD2 for D (6 bases). V lost 5 bases and J 9 bases, leaving 14 bases between the germline ends. This CDR3 contains 13 residues. The CDR3 DNA is TGTGCCAGCAGTAACAGCGGGCTGGGTGAGCAGTTCTTC. As protein: CASSNSGLGEQFF.

This rearrangement joins TRBV23-1 to TRBJ2-3, with 9 bases that match TRBD2. TRBV23-1 falls under the ORF class, with uncertain function. This CDR3 spans 17 amino acids. The ends lost 0 bases at V and 2 bases at J; junction bases unmatched: 6. For the CDR3, the DNA is TGCGCCAGCAGTCAATCGCCTAGCGGGACACTCACAGATACGCAGTATTTT. It encodes CASSQSPSGTLTDTQYF.

This clonotype was counted a few times. The chain has TRBV6-1 and TRBJ1-2, with 10 bases fitting TRBD1. The CDR3 consists of 15 residues. Germline loops: CDR1 MNHNS, CDR2 SASEGT. V shed 7 bases, J shed 4 bases, and the junction held 9 bases outside the gene matches. CDR3 sequence: CASTQGTGDGYGYTF. In nucleotides, the CDR3 is TGTGCCAGCACCCAGGGGACAGGGGATGGCTATGGCTACACCTTC.

This clonotype occurred many times. The chain couples TRBV3-1 to TRBJ1-1; 8 bases agree with TRBD1. The V segment lost 4 bases and the J segment 8 bases; nucleotides outside the gene matches: 3. Per germline, CDR1 LGHDT and CDR2 YNNKEL (reference sequence). The CDR3 sequence is 12 residues long. The CDR3 DNA reads as TGTGCCAGCAGCCCGCCAGGGGGCGAAGCTTTCTTT. Translated: CASSPPGGEAFF.

In its sample, this clonotype was seen many times. This sequence joins TRBV6-5 and TRBJ2-2, with 7 positions matching TRBD1. The CDR3 extends over 16 amino acids. The J segment lost 4 bases and the V segment lost 5 bases, leaving 10 bases of the junction unmatched. Germline values: CDR1 MNHEY, CDR2 SVGAGI. DNA for the CDR3: TGTGCCAGCAGTCCCTACAGGGGCGAGGGCACCGGGGAGCTGTTTTTT. It is translated as CASSPYRGEGTGELFF.

The chain has TRBV6-5 and TRBJ2-4; no definite D call. Between the trimmed V and J ends, which lost 1 base and 7 bases, there was a span of 17 bases. The CDR3 sequence is 16 residues long. From germline, CDR1 is MNHEY and CDR2 SVGAGI. CDR3 sequence (DNA): TGTGCCAGCAGTTACTTGAACCGTCCCCCCCTGAACATTCAGTACTTC. Translation gives CASSYLNRPPLNIQYF.

Points on this clonotype: This may come from a read error, since a much larger clone is one base off. This sequence joins TRBV4-2 and TRBJ2-3, with D possibly being TRBD2 (6 bases). Per the germline V gene, CDR1 is LGHNA and CDR2 is YNFKEQ. This CDR3 comprises 15 residues. CDR3 coding DNA: TGTGCCAACAGCCAAGGGGTCGGGAGAGCAGATACGCAGTATTTT. This gives the protein CANSQGVGRADTQYF.

The sample holds a few counts of this clonotype. This sequence joins TRBV5-1 and TRBJ1-1; 7 bases are a match to TRBD1. Trimming cost V 4 bases and J 1 base; bases outside gene matches: 7. The CDR3 extends over 15 amino acids. CDR1 SGHRS and CDR2 YFSETQ come from the germline V gene. CDR3 in DNA: TGCGCCAGCAGCCGGGTGGGGACAGCGAACACTGAAGCTTTCTTT. Amino acids: CASSRVGTANTEAFF.

Comment on this clonotype: A single base separates this from a much larger clone, so it may be a read error. The chain employs TRBV11-2 and TRBJ2-7; D call uncertain. Germline V lookup: CDR1 SGHAT, CDR2 FQNNGV. This CDR3 is built from 11 residues. V lost 5 bases to trimming and J lost 6 bases, with 8 bases between them. The CDR3 here is CASSASGEQYF. CDR3 nucleotide sequence: TGTGCCAGCAGCGCCAGTGGCGAGCAGTACTTC.

This clonotype was seen only once. The junction departs from germline at one end; a sequencing error may be responsible. The rearrangement links TRBV29-1 to TRBJ2-1; the D is unclear. From germline, CDR1 is SQVTM and CDR2 ANQGSEA. The CDR3 is 13 residues long. The CDR3 is CSGSPRSYNEQSF. The CDR3 DNA is TGCAGCGGGTCTCCCCGCTCCTACAATGAGCAGTCCTTC.

The table lists this clonotype with many counts. This chain connects TRBV5-5 to TRBJ2-3; a possible D gene is TRBD2 (5 bases). The CDR3 spans 15 residues. V was trimmed by 3 bases and J by 3 bases, leaving 14 bases between them. CDR1 SGHKS and CDR2 YYEKEE come from the germline V gene (reference sequence). The CDR3: CASSSPGLITDTQYF. CDR3 DNA: TGTGCCAGCAGCTCCCCCGGACTTATTACAGATACGCAGTATTTT.

V gene TRBV20-1 combines with J gene TRBJ2-1, with D possibly matching TRBD1 (5 bases). Germline V gene lookup returns CDR1 DFQATT and CDR2 SNEGSKA (reference sequence). Trimming pared 0 bases from V and 8 bases from J, leaving 23 bases between. This CDR3 is 17 amino acids long. CDR3 sequence (DNA): TGCAGTGCTAGAGAAGACGGACACTACTACCTGATGGATGAGCAGTTCTTC. This sequence encodes CSAREDGHYYLMDEQFF.

As to this clonotype: A read error may explain this, as a much larger clone is one base away. The rearrangement joins TRBV4-3 to TRBJ2-3, with 13 bases that match TRBD2. The CDR3 has 15 amino acids. Germline CDR1 and CDR2: LGHNA and YSLEER. The CDR3 nucleotides read TGCGCCAGCAGCCAAGAAGGACTAGCGGGAGATACGGAGTATTTT. Translating gives CASSQEGLAGDTEYF.

Only a few counts were recorded for this clonotype. The V gene is TRBV27, the J gene TRBJ2-7; TRBD2 agrees at 10 bases. CDR3 size: 16 residues. The germline V gene has CDR1 MNHEY and CDR2 SMNVEV (reference sequence). The trim removed 3 bases at V and 4 bases at J, leaving 9 bases unmatched. The CDR3 here is CASSFGSSGSGYEQYF. CDR3 nucleotide sequence: TGTGCCAGCAGTTTTGGGTCTAGCGGGAGTGGGTACGAGCAGTACTTC.

Many counts were recorded for this clonotype. The chain employs TRBV12-3 or TRBV12-4 and TRBJ2-7; 11 nucleotides match TRBD2. The CDR3 loop spans 16 amino acids. V gave up 3 bases and J gave up 2 bases; unmatched junction bases: 6. Here the CDR3 reads CASSFGLAGGTYEQYF. The CDR3 DNA follows: TGTGCCAGCAGTTTTGGGTTAGCGGGAGGGACCTACGAGCAGTACTTC.

This clonotype was observed a few times. This chain joins TRBV6-5 and TRBJ2-5, with D perhaps matching TRBD2 (6 bases). This CDR3 is built from 15 residues. CDR1 is MNHEY and CDR2 is SVGAGI in the germline V gene. Trimming pared 3 bases from V and 5 bases from J, leaving 16 bases between. The CDR3 reads CASSYGDPRGETQYF. The CDR3 bases are TGTGCCAGCAGTTATGGGGACCCCCGGGGGGAGACCCAGTACTTC.

This clonotype was observed many times. The chain links TRBV18 to TRBJ2-3; 12 nucleotides align to TRBD2. The V gene's germline CDR1 is KGHSH and CDR2 LQKENI. The CDR3 consists of 18 residues. Trimming at V came to 6 bases and at J to 3 bases, leaving 13 bases not matched to a gene. CDR3 region: CASSSTGLAGLGTDTQYF. In DNA, the CDR3 is TGTGCCAGCTCCTCGACCGGACTAGCGGGACTGGGGACAGATACGCAGTATTTT.

This clonotype was picked up many times. This chain links TRBV12-3 or TRBV12-4 with TRBJ1-5; D may be TRBD1 (5 bases). V was trimmed by 3 bases and J by 3 bases, leaving 9 bases between them. CDR3 length: 14 amino acids. CDR3 in amino acids: CASSFRRANQPQHF. CDR3 DNA sequence: TGTGCCAGCAGTTTTCGCAGGGCCAATCAGCCCCAGCATTTT.

This clonotype was seen more than once but under ten times. The V gene is TRBV19, the J gene TRBJ1-1; D perhaps matches TRBD1 (6 bases). Trimming pared 3 bases from V and 4 bases from J, leaving 15 bases between. Germline values: CDR1 LNHDA, CDR2 SQIVND (reference sequence). The CDR3 spans 15 residues. CDR3 DNA sequence: TGTGCCAGTAGTATCCCCAGGGGCTATTCCACTGAAGCTTTCTTT. Translating it yields CASSIPRGYSTEAFF.

This clonotype has ten or more counts. The V call is TRBV5-4, the J call TRBJ2-7, with 7 bases lining up with TRBD2. The CDR3 is made up of 14 amino acids. Germline V gives CDR1 SGHNT, CDR2 YYREEE (reference sequence). V shed 4 bases and J 2 bases; nucleotides not matched to a gene: 6. The DNA for the CDR3 is TGTGCCAGCAGCGTAGCGGGTACTACCTACGAGCAGTACTTC. Its translation: CASSVAGTTYEQYF.